The T cell receptor (beta chain) under discussion was sequenced for a study of T cells in localized non-small cell lung cancer. In regard to this clone: As yet, its antigen is unknown.

Measured with immunoSEQ multiplex PCR; TCRdb has only the in-frame clones, and not every one. Altogether 45,000 to 60,000 clones are present, over 75% being singletons, with the ten largest covering 20%. The study, taken as a whole, reports: Adjacent lung was found to contain a median around 58 of the top 100 tumor clones. Tumor samples were not multi-region, leaving intratumor heterogeneity unexcluded. Higher blood T cell density went with longer overall survival. Exceeding tumor, uninvolved adjacent lung had the highest T cell clonality.

Trimming shortened V by 2 bases and J by 7 bases, and 9 bases separated the two germline ends. The length of the CDR3 is 13 residues. The germline V gene encodes CDR1 SGHTA and CDR2 FQGNSA. The genes are TRBV7-2 and TRBJ1-5; D not certain. The material sequenced was peripheral blood, taken before any cancer treatment. The sequence was collected from an older female donor with stage II squamous cell lung carcinoma. CDR3 bases: TGTGCCAGCAGCTTAAAGGAAGGCCAGCCCCAGCATTTT. Protein product: CASSLKEGQPQHF.